These 31 T cell receptor beta chains were all obtained from the same sample, sequenced in a study of control samples from healthy donors and cancer patients. Clones were read by immunoSEQ multiplex PCR, and TCRdb kept only the in-frame ones, dropping some. Of some 120,000 clones in the sample, over 75% were seen once. Material for sequencing was blood. All receptors come from a man aged 35-49 years in good health.

The chain has TRBV7-2 and TRBJ2-3; TRBD2 matches 9 bases. Trimming took 1 base from V and 4 from J; bases not matched to a gene: 3. CDR3 length equals 15 residues. Per germline, CDR1 SGHTA and CDR2 FQGNSA. The CDR3 region has the DNA TGTGCCAGCAGCTTAGGCTCTAGCGGGGCAGATACGCAGTATTTT. Protein product: CASSLGSSGADTQYF.

The chain is built from TRBV29-1 and TRBJ2-5; 13 bases agree with TRBD2. Germline CDR1 and CDR2: SQVTM and ANQGSEA. This CDR3 is built from 18 residues. Trimming took 0 bases from V and 1 from J; bases not matched to a gene: 8. For the CDR3, the DNA is TGCAGCGTTGAAGATCTGGGGACTAGCGGGGACCCCCAAGAGACCCAGTACTTC. Its translation is CSVEDLGTSGDPQETQYF.

This chain uses TRBV4-3 with TRBJ2-1, with 10 bases lining up with TRBD2. CDR3 length: 14 amino acids. The trim removed 2 bases at V and 8 bases at J, leaving 3 bases unmatched. Looked up from germline, CDR1 is LGHNA and CDR2 is YSLEER. The CDR3 DNA reads as TGCGCCAGCAGCCAAAGGACTAGCGGATATGAGCAGTTCTTC. The encoded protein is CASSQRTSGYEQFF.

V and J are TRBV29-1 and TRBJ1-5, with D possibly TRBD1 on 5 matching bases. The CDR3 extends over 12 amino acids. Trimming cost V 6 bases and J 4 bases, with 10 bases left between them. Germline V gene sequence: CDR1 SQVTM, CDR2 ANQGSEA. CDR3 region: CSVSQGNQPQHF. The CDR3 nucleotides are TGCAGCGTATCCCAGGGAAATCAGCCCCAGCATTTT.

This chain joins TRBV11-3 and TRBJ1-5, with D unresolved. The CDR3 is 13 amino acids. CDR1 is SGHNT and CDR2 is YENEEA in the germline V gene. Trimming removed 5 bases from V and 6 bases from J, with 11 bases in between. The CDR3 coding sequence is TGTGCCAGCAGCCGGGGTCGCAGTCAGCCCCAGCATTTT. Its translation is CASSRGRSQPQHF.

The V call is TRBV25-1, the J call TRBJ1-2; D call uncertain. Germline V gives CDR1 MGHDK, CDR2 SYGVNS. CDR3 size: 13 residues. Trimming took off 3 bases at V and 6 bases at J, with 11 bases between the two ends. The CDR3, as DNA: TGTGCCAGCAGTGACAACGTCCGGAATGGCTACACCTTC. Translated: CASSDNVRNGYTF.

This sequence joins TRBV7-8 and TRBJ2-5, with D perhaps TRBD1 (5 bases). Trimming removed 1 base from V and 1 base from J, with 13 bases in between. The length of the CDR3 is 16 residues. Germline values: CDR1 SGHVS, CDR2 FQNEAQ. CDR3 sequence: CASSLVRGRFQETQYF. DNA of the CDR3: TGTGCCAGCAGCTTAGTTAGGGGCAGATTCCAAGAGACCCAGTACTTC.

The chain uses TRBV3-1 (or the pseudogene TRBV3-2) and TRBJ1-3; perhaps TRBD1 as D (6 bases). Looked up from germline, CDR1 is LGHDT and CDR2 is YNNKEL (reference sequence). V lost 1 base and J lost 4, with 14 bases in between. CDR3 length equals 16 residues. The chain's CDR3 is CASSQGYRVSGNTIYF. The DNA of the CDR3 is TGTGCCAGCAGCCAAGGATACAGGGTATCGGGAAACACCATATATTTT.

This chain connects TRBV6-2 or TRBV6-3 to TRBJ2-3; tentatively, D is TRBD2 (7 bases). The germline V and J ends were trimmed by 5 bases and 1 base, with 19 bases remaining between them. The CDR3 is 17 amino acids. Germline V gene sequence: CDR1 MNHEY, CDR2 SVGEGT. The CDR3 here is CASSPYRGAPRTDTQYF. In nucleotides, the CDR3 is TGTGCCAGCAGTCCCTACCGGGGGGCCCCCCGCACAGATACGCAGTATTTT.

V gene TRBV24-1 combines with J gene TRBJ2-1, with D perhaps matching TRBD2 (6 bases). The CDR3 spans 17 residues. Trimming pared 1 base from V and 2 bases from J, leaving 14 bases between. Germline V gene lookup returns CDR1 KGHDR and CDR2 SFDVKD. The CDR3 reads CATSDLSGTGTYNEQFF. The CDR3 DNA is TGTGCCACCAGTGATTTATCCGGGACTGGAACCTACAATGAGCAGTTCTTC.

The rearrangement links TRBV7-9 to TRBJ1-2; D is possibly TRBD1 (6 bases). The length of the CDR3 is 13 residues. Germline V gene data show CDR1 as SEHNR and CDR2 as FQNEAQ (reference sequence). Trimming removed 0 bases from V and 10 bases from J, with 12 bases in between. The CDR3 DNA reads TGTGCCAGCAGCTTAGCAGGGGGAGGGTTCTACACCTTC. Translated, it gives CASSLAGGGFYTF. Looking up the rest from reference TRBV7-9 and TRBJ1-2 gives the full variable domain: DTGVSQNPRHKITKRGQNVTFRCDPISEHNRLYWYRQTLGQGPEFLTYFQNEAQLEKSRLLSDRFSAERPKGSFSTLEIQRTEQGDSAMYLCASSLAGGGFYTFGSGTRLTVV.

The V call is TRBV5-1, the J call TRBJ2-7, with no clear D. Germline CDR1 SGHRS, CDR2 YFSETQ. The CDR3 loop spans 14 amino acids. V was clipped by 1 base and J by 0 bases, with 8 bases between them. As DNA, the CDR3 is TGCGCCAGCAGCTTGTGGGCAGACTCCTACGAGCAGTACTTC. This translates into CASSLWADSYEQYF. Using reference TRBV5-1 and TRBJ2-7 for the parts outside the CDR3, the full variable domain is KAGVTQTPRYLIKTRGQQVTLSCSPISGHRSVSWYQQTPGQGLQFLFEYFSETQRNKGNFPGRFSGRQFSNSRSEMNVSTLELGDSALYLCASSLWADSYEQYFGPGTRLTVT.

This clone showed up just once. The chain joins TRBV4-2 to TRBJ1-6; 7 bases align to TRBD1. The CDR3 covers 17 residues. V lost 0 bases and J lost 9; bases outside the gene matches: 11. In germline, CDR1 is LGHNA, CDR2 YNFKEQ. This chain's CDR3 is CASSQDWGQGERSPLHF. CDR3 nucleotide sequence: TGTGCCAGCAGCCAAGATTGGGGGCAGGGGGAGCGTTCACCCCTCCACTTT.

The J gene is TRBJ2-7, the V gene TRBV15; 8 bases line up with TRBD1. Unmatched junction bases numbered 11, after V lost 0 bases and J lost 7 bases. This CDR3 has 16 amino acids. The germline V gene has CDR1 LNHNV and CDR2 YYDKDF (reference sequence). In nucleotides, the CDR3 is TGTGCCACCAGCAGAGATCGCGGGGACAGGTATTTAGAGCAGTACTTC. Its translation is CATSRDRGDRYLEQYF.

This rearrangement joins TRBV4-3 to TRBJ2-2, with 12 bases matching TRBD1. Germline CDR1 reads LGHNA; CDR2 reads YSLEER. The CDR3 is 17 amino acids. Trimming removed 2 bases from V and 5 bases from J; junction bases left unmatched: 6. CDR3 DNA: TGCGCCAGCAGCCAATCGCCGGGACAGGGGGCGACCGGGGAGCTGTTTTTT. It encodes CASSQSPGQGATGELFF.

This chain links TRBV6-4 with TRBJ2-3; 12 bases are shared with TRBD1. V was clipped by 5 bases and J by 4 bases; unmatched bases: 4. Germline CDR1 MRHNA, CDR2 SNTAGT. The CDR3 is 15 residues long. CDR3 sequence reads: CASSSGTGGADTQYF. DNA of the CDR3: TGTGCCAGCAGTTCCGGGACAGGGGGCGCAGATACGCAGTATTTT.

CDR3 coding DNA: TGTGCCAGCAGCCAGTTACGAGACTATAGGGCTACGCAGTATTTT. It translates to CASSQLRDYRATQYF. The V and J genes are TRBV7-2 and TRBJ2-3, with D possibly TRBD2 on 5 matching bases. Trimming cost V 5 bases and J 8 bases, with 20 bases left between them. This CDR3 contains 15 residues. Germline CDR1 is SGHTA and CDR2 is FQGNSA. The complete variable domain, with remaining parts taken from reference TRBV7-2 and TRBJ2-3, reads GAGVSQSPSNKVTEKGKDVELRCDPISGHTALYWYRQSLGQGLEFLIYFQGNSAPDKSGLPSDRFSAERTGGSVSTLTIQRTQQEDSAVYLCASSQLRDYRATQYFGPGTRLTVL.

The sample holds a few counts of this clone. This chain uses TRBV6-2 or TRBV6-3 with TRBJ2-7, with D perhaps TRBD1 (5 bases). V lost 3 bases and J 3 bases, leaving 9 bases between the germline ends. This CDR3 region has 13 residues. Per germline, CDR1 MNHEY and CDR2 SVGEGT. CDR3 nucleotide sequence: TGTGCCAGCAGTTATGACAGTAACTACGAGCAGTACTTC. Translation: CASSYDSNYEQYF.

The V and J genes are TRBV30 and TRBJ1-2; possibly TRBD1 for D (5 bases). With 5 bases removed from V and 7 bases from J, the gap between germline ends came to 11 bases. The CDR3 spans 11 residues. From germline, CDR1 is GTSNPN and CDR2 SVGIG (reference sequence). The CDR3 sequence is CAWARGGGYTF. The CDR3 bases are TGTGCCTGGGCCCGGGGCGGTGGCTACACCTTC.

The genes are TRBV4-3 and TRBJ1-4, with unresolved D. The CDR3 contains 15 residues. The germline V gene has CDR1 LGHNA and CDR2 YSLEER. The V end lost 2 bases, the J end lost 6 bases, and 13 bases lay between the germline ends. The CDR3 reads CASSQSRKEDEKLFF. In DNA, the CDR3 is TGCGCCAGCAGCCAAAGTCGGAAAGAGGATGAAAAACTGTTTTTT.

The chain joins TRBV7-2 to TRBJ1-6; TRBD1 agrees at 9 bases. Germline CDR1 and CDR2: SGHTA and FQGNSA. CDR3 length: 14 residues. With V trimmed by 5 bases and J by 14 bases, 10 bases remained unmatched. The CDR3 DNA reads as TGTGCCAGCAGCCTAGAGGGGACAGGGTTCACCCTCCACTTT. Protein: CASSLEGTGFTLHF. Looking up the rest from reference TRBV7-2 and TRBJ1-6 gives the full variable domain: GAGVSQSPSNKVTEKGKDVELRCDPISGHTALYWYRQSLGQGLEFLIYFQGNSAPDKSGLPSDRFSAERTGGSVSTLTIQRTQQEDSAVYLCASSLEGTGFTLHFGNGTRLTVT.

The J gene is TRBJ1-5, the V gene TRBV5-5, with D maybe TRBD1 (6 bases). The CDR3 has 13 residues. Per the germline V gene, CDR1 is SGHKS and CDR2 is YYEKEE (reference sequence). Trimming cost V 7 bases and J 1 base, with 9 bases left between them. The CDR3 sequence: CASHRESNQPQHF. The CDR3 nucleotides read TGTGCCAGCCACAGGGAAAGCAATCAGCCCCAGCATTTT.

This chain connects TRBV10-3 to TRBJ2-2; 8 bases agree with TRBD2. Per germline, CDR1 ENHRY and CDR2 SYGVKD. This CDR3 has 15 residues. The V segment lost 10 bases and the J segment 4 bases; nucleotides outside the gene matches: 11. The chain's CDR3 is CATSGGASFTGELFF. The CDR3 DNA reads TGTGCCACCTCGGGGGGGGCTTCGTTCACCGGGGAGCTGTTTTTT.

The chain is built from TRBV9 and TRBJ2-1, with 12 bases lining up with TRBD2. V lost 0 bases and J lost 4; bases outside the gene matches: 2. The CDR3 consists of 16 residues. Germline CDR1 and CDR2: SGDLS and YYNGEE. In DNA form, the CDR3 reads TGTGCCAGCAGCGTAGCTAGCGGGGGGGGATACAATGAGCAGTTCTTC. This codes for CASSVASGGGYNEQFF.

Note on this clone: In the same sample, other DNA sequences code for this CDR3. The J gene is TRBJ2-5, the V gene TRBV19; D is perhaps TRBD2 (6 bases). V dropped 3 bases and J dropped 4 bases, with 9 bases sitting between them. The V gene's germline CDR1 is LNHDA and CDR2 SQIVND (reference sequence). The CDR3 loop spans 13 amino acids. CDR3 coding DNA: TGTGCCAGTAGTATTTTGGGAGGAGAGACCCAGTACTTC. This translates into CASSILGGETQYF.

The CDR3 coding sequence is TGTGCCAGCAGCTTGGCGGGGCTTTGGGAGACCCAGTACTTC. It specifies CASSLAGLWETQYF. The chain couples TRBV5-8 to TRBJ2-5; D might be TRBD1 or TRBD2, each matching 5 bases. Between the trimmed V and J ends, which lost 0 bases and 5 bases, there was a span of 11 bases. The V gene's germline CDR1 is SGHTS and CDR2 YDEGEE. CDR3 length equals 14 residues.

The chain recombines TRBV5-1 with TRBJ1-1; weak D call: TRBD1 (5 bases). V lost 0 bases and J 7 bases, leaving 16 bases between the germline ends. The CDR3 sequence is 15 residues long. Germline V gene sequence: CDR1 SGHRS, CDR2 YFSETQ. For the CDR3, the DNA is TGCGCCAGCAGCTTGGATGGGGCCCCGGAAGGTGAAGCTTTCTTT. Translated, it gives CASSLDGAPEGEAFF.

The J gene is TRBJ2-1, the V gene TRBV7-9, with 9 bases matching TRBD2. Germline CDR1 is SEHNR and CDR2 is FQNEAQ (reference sequence). This CDR3 comprises 15 residues. Trimming took 3 bases from V and 9 from J; bases not matched to a gene: 9. CDR3 coding DNA: TGTGCCAGCAGCTTCCGGGAGCGGGGGGCCAGTGAGCAGTTCTTC. Residues: CASSFRERGASEQFF.

V and J are TRBV6-5 and TRBJ1-5; D is undetermined. This CDR3 comprises 13 residues. Trimming took 6 bases from V and 0 from J, leaving 6 bases between them. From germline, CDR1 is MNHEY and CDR2 SVGAGI. CDR3 nucleotide sequence: TGTGCCAGCAGCCCATCTAGCAATCAGCCCCAGCATTTT. This translates into CASSPSSNQPQHF.

In its sample, this clone was seen once. V and J are TRBV7-9 and TRBJ1-1; 11 bases line up with TRBD1. The CDR3 is 16 residues long. Germline CDR1 and CDR2: SEHNR and FQNEAQ (reference sequence). J was trimmed by 5 bases and V by 1 base; bases with no gene match: 6. Written as DNA, the CDR3 is TGTGCCAGCAGCTTAGTCGGACAGGGGGCGAGAACTGAAGCTTTCTTT. It yields the protein CASSLVGQGARTEAFF.

The V and J genes are TRBV19 and TRBJ2-6; 12 bases are a match to TRBD1. The CDR3 loop spans 18 amino acids. Germline V lookup: CDR1 LNHDA, CDR2 SQIVND (reference sequence). After removal of 7 bases from V and 3 bases from J, the junction contained 10 bases not matched to a gene. CDR3 amino acids: CASIGWGQGADGANVLTF. CDR3 coding DNA: TGTGCCAGTATAGGATGGGGACAGGGGGCTGATGGGGCCAACGTCCTGACTTTC.